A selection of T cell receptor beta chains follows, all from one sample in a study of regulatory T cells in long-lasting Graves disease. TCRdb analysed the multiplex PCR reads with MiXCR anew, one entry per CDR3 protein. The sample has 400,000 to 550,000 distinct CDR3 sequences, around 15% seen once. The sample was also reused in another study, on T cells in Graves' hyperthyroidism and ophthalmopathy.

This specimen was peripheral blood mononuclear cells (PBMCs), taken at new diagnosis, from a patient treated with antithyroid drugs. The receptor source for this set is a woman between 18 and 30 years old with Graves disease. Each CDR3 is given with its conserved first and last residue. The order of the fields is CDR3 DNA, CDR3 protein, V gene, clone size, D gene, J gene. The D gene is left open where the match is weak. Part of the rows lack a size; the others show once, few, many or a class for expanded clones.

CDR3nt: TGTGCCTGGAGTAACAGGGGCGGCGGGGAGCTGTTTTTT
CDR3aa: CAWSNRGGGELFF
v_gene: TRBV30
abundance: many
d_gene: TRBD1
j_gene: TRBJ2-2

CDR3nt: TGTGCCAGCAGCCAAGCCGGGACTGGATTCTTCTTC
CDR3aa: CASSQAGTGFFF
v_gene: TRBV3-1
abundance: many
d_gene: .
j_gene: TRBJ2-1

CDR3nt: TGTGCCAGCAGCTTAGAAACAGGGGGCGTATGGAATGAGCAGTTCTTC
CDR3aa: CASSLETGGVWNEQFF
v_gene: TRBV11-2
abundance: many
d_gene: TRBD1
j_gene: TRBJ2-1

CDR3nt: TGCGCCAGCAGCCCCGAACCCTCTACCTACAATGAGCAGTTCTTC
CDR3aa: CASSPEPSTYNEQFF
v_gene: TRBV5-1
abundance: many
d_gene: .
j_gene: TRBJ2-1

CDR3nt: TGTGCCAGCAGCCCAGGGACATATAGCAATCAGCCCCAGCATTTT
CDR3aa: CASSPGTYSNQPQHF
v_gene: TRBV7-8
abundance: few
d_gene: .
j_gene: TRBJ1-5

CDR3nt: TGCAGCGTTGACGGGACCTGGGAGTTCTTC
CDR3aa: CSVDGTWEFF
v_gene: TRBV29-1
abundance: .
d_gene: .
j_gene: TRBJ2-1

CDR3nt: TGTGCCACCAGTGATTCCCCTGGGGGGCCTTTGTATACGCAGTATTTT
CDR3aa: CATSDSPGGPLYTQYF
v_gene: TRBV24-1
abundance: .
d_gene: .
j_gene: TRBJ2-3

CDR3nt: TGTGCCAGCAGCTCCCCAGGGGGAATCTCCTACGAGCAGTACTTC
CDR3aa: CASSSPGGISYEQYF
v_gene: TRBV13
abundance: few
d_gene: TRBD1
j_gene: TRBJ2-7

CDR3nt: TGTGCCAGCAGCTTAACTTCTGCGAGAACAGATACGCAGTATTTT
CDR3aa: CASSLTSARTDTQYF
v_gene: TRBV7-3
abundance: many
d_gene: .
j_gene: TRBJ2-3

CDR3nt: TGTGCCAGCAGCGTAGACCCAGCGGGGTACAATGAGCAGTTCTTC
CDR3aa: CASSVDPAGYNEQFF
v_gene: TRBV9
abundance: .
d_gene: TRBD2
j_gene: TRBJ2-1

CDR3nt: TGTGCCAGCAGTCTTCGTACGGTGCAGTACTTC
CDR3aa: CASSLRTVQYF
v_gene: TRBV25-1
abundance: few
d_gene: .
j_gene: TRBJ2-7

CDR3nt: TGTGCCAGCAGCCCCCCACCCGGGACTAGCTTATTCTTC
CDR3aa: CASSPPPGTSLFF
v_gene: TRBV7-3
abundance: many
d_gene: TRBD2
j_gene: TRBJ2-1

CDR3nt: TGTGCCATCAGTGAACAGGACCGCTATAATTCACCCCTCCACTTT
CDR3aa: CAISEQDRYNSPLHF
v_gene: TRBV10-3
abundance: .
d_gene: .
j_gene: TRBJ1-6

CDR3nt: TGTGCCAGCAGTTACAGGGGTCTTGGCTACACCTTC
CDR3aa: CASSYRGLGYTF
v_gene: TRBV6-5
abundance: .
d_gene: .
j_gene: TRBJ1-2

CDR3nt: TGTGCCAGCAGCTTGGTTACTCAGAACTATGGCTACACCTTC
CDR3aa: CASSLVTQNYGYTF
v_gene: TRBV5-4
abundance: .
d_gene: .
j_gene: TRBJ1-2

CDR3nt: TGTGCCAGCAGCCCGGGACTAGCGGGAGATGCGCAGTATTTT
CDR3aa: CASSPGLAGDAQYF
v_gene: TRBV11-2
abundance: .
d_gene: TRBD2
j_gene: TRBJ2-3

CDR3nt: TGTGCCAGCAGCTTGGGCCGGGACCCCCATCGGCAGCCCCAGCATTTT
CDR3aa: CASSLGRDPHRQPQHF
v_gene: TRBV5-6
abundance: .
d_gene: .
j_gene: TRBJ1-5

CDR3nt: TGTGCCAGCAGCGCGGACAGGGGGCGGGAGCAGTACTTC
CDR3aa: CASSADRGREQYF
v_gene: TRBV27
abundance: many
d_gene: TRBD1
j_gene: TRBJ2-7

CDR3nt: TGTGCCAGCAGTTCGACCGGGACAGGCCCACTGGAGCAGTACTTC
CDR3aa: CASSSTGTGPLEQYF
v_gene: TRBV28
abundance: many
d_gene: TRBD1
j_gene: TRBJ2-7

CDR3nt: TGTGCCAGCGGTTTTACGGGAGGCGGTCAAGAGACCCAGTACTTC
CDR3aa: CASGFTGGGQETQYF
v_gene: TRBV6-2/TRBV6-3
abundance: few
d_gene: TRBD2
j_gene: TRBJ2-5

CDR3nt: TGCGCCAGCAGCTCCAGGACTAGCTGGCATGAGCAGTTCTTC
CDR3aa: CASSSRTSWHEQFF
v_gene: TRBV5-1
abundance: many
d_gene: TRBD2
j_gene: TRBJ2-1

CDR3nt: TGTGCCTGGAGTGGACAGGGGATAAGGAATACCGGGGAGCTGTTTTTT
CDR3aa: CAWSGQGIRNTGELFF
v_gene: TRBV30
abundance: .
d_gene: TRBD1
j_gene: TRBJ2-2